The entry that follows covers one TCR beta chain sequence. The entry originates in a study of blood T cell repertoires in COVID-19. As for the study in general: Acute and convalescent COVID-19 specimens originated in the United States, Italy and Spain. PBMCs, B-cell-depleted T cells, or T cells provided the cDNA or gDNA that made up the material.

In the authors' methods: Amplification with reference gene primers provided the estimates of nucleated cell counts. The repertoire was sequenced with immunoSEQ multiplex PCR; TCRdb's copy has only in-frame clones and lacks some. V and J calls and clone size are given by that table; D and trimming were obtained from the DNA. The sample records roughly 150,000 clones, approximately 87% being singletons. The CDR3 runs to 15 residues. From germline, CDR1 is SGHTA and CDR2 FQGTGA. After removal of 5 bases from V and 3 bases from J, the junction contained 6 bases not matched to a gene. The Seattle patients joined while their infection was active and were tracked longitudinally afterward.

The V call is TRBV7-3, the J call TRBJ2-7, with TRBD1 identical over 11 bases. The sequencing input was peripheral blood. The TCR originated in a woman aged 70-85 years with COVID-19, enrolled during active disease. The CDR3 sequence is CASSISGQGVYEQYF. In nucleotides, the CDR3 is TGTGCCAGCAGCATTTCGGGACAGGGGGTCTACGAGCAGTACTTC.